This entry lists 4 T cell receptor beta chains sequenced from one sample in a study of control samples from healthy donors and cancer patients. Data came from immunoSEQ multiplex PCR; TCRdb stores just in-frame clones and leaves some out. This sample has about 100,000 clones, with around 88% found just once. The sequencing input was blood. The receptors were sampled from a man aged 30-40 years in good health.

This sequence joins TRBV10-3 and TRBJ1-2; D is possibly TRBD1 (6 bases). This CDR3 contains 21 residues. V was pared by 0 bases and J by 4 bases, with 30 bases between. Germline CDR1 and CDR2: ENHRY and SYGVKD. This chain's CDR3 is CAISESILGATGARRFYGYTF. The CDR3 nucleotides read TGTGCCATCAGTGAGTCGATTCTAGGTGCGACGGGGGCGCGGAGATTCTATGGCTACACCTTC.

This clone was detected a few times. The chain couples TRBV30 to TRBJ1-2, with 12 bases identical to TRBD1. The CDR3 runs 13 residues. Looked up from germline, CDR1 is GTSNPN and CDR2 is SVGIG (reference sequence). With 7 bases clipped from V and 4 bases from J, the junction kept 4 bases outside the gene matches. This chain's CDR3 is CASGQGAFYGYTF. Here the CDR3 DNA reads TGTGCCTCGGGACAGGGGGCCTTCTATGGCTACACCTTC.

The V call is TRBV5-1, the J call TRBJ1-2, with 8 bases identical to TRBD1. CDR1 and CDR2 (germline): SGHRS, YFSETQ. The V gene end was trimmed by 1 base and the J gene end by 1 base; junction bases not matched to a gene: 3. The CDR3 sequence is 15 residues long. The CDR3 loop reads CASSLSTGVNYGYTF. The CDR3 nucleotides are TGCGCCAGCAGCTTGTCGACAGGGGTTAACTATGGCTACACCTTC.

The rearrangement joins TRBV11-2 to TRBJ1-6, with a possible D match to TRBD1 (6 bases). Germline V lookup: CDR1 SGHAT, CDR2 FQNNGV. The ends were cut back, 5 bases at V and 2 bases at J, with 16 bases in the middle. The CDR3 totals 17 residues. The CDR3 is CASSGTQGQTYNSPLHF. CDR3 DNA sequence: TGTGCCAGCAGCGGGACACAGGGACAAACCTATAATTCACCCCTCCACTTT.